This TCR beta chain was identified in a study of CD8 T cells in Susac syndrome. The CDR3 consists of 15 residues. Trimming took 6 bases from V and 2 from J; bases not matched to a gene: 11. Germline V gene lookup returns CDR1 SQVTM and CDR2 ANQGSEA. An amount of RNA that ranged from roughly 0.5 to 1 ug was reverse transcribed with random hexamers. The CDR3 of TCR beta was amplified by immunoSEQ multiplex PCR across 54 Vbeta and 13 Jbeta. TCRdb fed the immunoSEQ multiplex PCR reads into MiXCR, producing one record per CDR3 protein. Of 77,000 or so distinct CDR3 sequences detected, 85% to 95% appear once; the ten largest clones hold approximately 0.52%. The authors sequenced TCR beta from blood CD8+ and CD4+ T cells. Recently defined diagnostic criteria for definite or probable disease were fulfilled by Susac syndrome patients. Concerning this clonotype itself: What it binds is unknown.

General study results and limits: In Susac patients, clonal expansion was not detected in CD4+ cells.

The chain recombines TRBV29-1 with TRBJ2-3, with TRBD2 identical over 7 bases. This receptor was identified in a human donor with Susac syndrome. The sequencing input was CD4+ T cells from PBMCs. DNA of the CDR3: TGCAGCGTGCCGACTAGCCCACATTCCACAGATACGCAGTATTTT. It yields the protein CSVPTSPHSTDTQYF.